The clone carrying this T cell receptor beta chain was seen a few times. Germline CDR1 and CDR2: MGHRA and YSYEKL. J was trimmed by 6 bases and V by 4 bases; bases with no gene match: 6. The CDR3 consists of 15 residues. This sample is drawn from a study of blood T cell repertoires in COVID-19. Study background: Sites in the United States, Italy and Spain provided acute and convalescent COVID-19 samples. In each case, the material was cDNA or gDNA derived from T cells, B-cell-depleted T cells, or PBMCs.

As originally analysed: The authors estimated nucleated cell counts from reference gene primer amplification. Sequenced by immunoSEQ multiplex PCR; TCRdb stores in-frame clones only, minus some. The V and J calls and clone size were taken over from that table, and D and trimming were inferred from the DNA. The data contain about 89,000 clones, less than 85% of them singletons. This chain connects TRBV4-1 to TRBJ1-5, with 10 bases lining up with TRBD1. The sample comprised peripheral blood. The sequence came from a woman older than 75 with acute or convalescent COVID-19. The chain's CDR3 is CASSRLGQGTQPQHF. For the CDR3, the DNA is TGCGCCAGCAGCCGGTTGGGACAGGGGACTCAGCCCCAGCATTTT.